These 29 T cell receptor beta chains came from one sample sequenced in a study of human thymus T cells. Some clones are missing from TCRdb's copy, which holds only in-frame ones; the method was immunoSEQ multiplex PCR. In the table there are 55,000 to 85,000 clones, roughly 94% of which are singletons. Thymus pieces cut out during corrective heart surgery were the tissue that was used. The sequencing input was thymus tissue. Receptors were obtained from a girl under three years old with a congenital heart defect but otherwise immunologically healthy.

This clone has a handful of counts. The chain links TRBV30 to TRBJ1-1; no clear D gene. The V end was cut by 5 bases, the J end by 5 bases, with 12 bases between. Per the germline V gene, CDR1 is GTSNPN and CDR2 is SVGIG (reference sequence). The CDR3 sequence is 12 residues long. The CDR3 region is CAWGGVGTEAFF. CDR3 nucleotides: TGTGCCTGGGGCGGGGTGGGGACTGAAGCTTTCTTT.

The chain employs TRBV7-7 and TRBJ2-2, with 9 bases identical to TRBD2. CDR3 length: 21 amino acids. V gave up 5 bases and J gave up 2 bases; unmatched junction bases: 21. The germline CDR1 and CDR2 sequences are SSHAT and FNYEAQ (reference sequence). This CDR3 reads CASSPTRGGAADEINTGELFF. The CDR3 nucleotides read TGTGCCAGCAGCCCCACGCGGGGGGGGGCTGCGGATGAAATAAACACCGGGGAGCTGTTTTTT.

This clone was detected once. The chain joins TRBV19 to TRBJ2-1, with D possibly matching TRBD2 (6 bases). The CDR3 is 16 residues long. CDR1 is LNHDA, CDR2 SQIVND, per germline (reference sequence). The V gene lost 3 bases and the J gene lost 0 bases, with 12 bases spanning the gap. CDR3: CASSMAGPTSYNEQFF. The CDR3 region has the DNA TGTGCCAGTAGTATGGCGGGGCCTACCTCCTACAATGAGCAGTTCTTC.

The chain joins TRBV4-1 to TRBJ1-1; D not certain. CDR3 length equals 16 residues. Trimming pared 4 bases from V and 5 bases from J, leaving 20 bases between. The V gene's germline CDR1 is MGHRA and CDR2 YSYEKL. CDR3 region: CASSPWLREVRTEAFF. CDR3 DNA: TGCGCCAGCAGCCCCTGGTTGAGGGAAGTTAGGACTGAAGCTTTCTTT.

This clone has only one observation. DNA for the CDR3: TGTGCCAGCAGTGCCCACAGGGGTAGTGGCTACACCTTC. Amino acid sequence: CASSAHRGSGYTF. This chain connects TRBV6-1 to TRBJ1-2, with 7 bases identical to TRBD1. The V and J ends lost 4 bases and 7 bases, in that order; junction bases with no gene match: 6. Germline CDR1 MNHNS, CDR2 SASEGT. The CDR3 length is 13 residues.

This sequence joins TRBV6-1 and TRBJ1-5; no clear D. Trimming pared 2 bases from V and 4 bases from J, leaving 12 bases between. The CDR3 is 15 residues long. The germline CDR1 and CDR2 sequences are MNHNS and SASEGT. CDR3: CASSEFGRLNQPQHF. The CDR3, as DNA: TGTGCCAGCAGTGAATTCGGCAGGTTAAATCAGCCCCAGCATTTT.

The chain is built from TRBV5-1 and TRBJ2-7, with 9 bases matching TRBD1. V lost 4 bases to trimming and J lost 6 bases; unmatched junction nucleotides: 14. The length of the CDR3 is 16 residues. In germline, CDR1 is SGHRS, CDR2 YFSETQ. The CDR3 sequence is CASSLRPRDRDGEQYF. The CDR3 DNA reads TGCGCCAGCAGCCTAAGGCCCCGGGACAGGGACGGCGAGCAGTACTTC.

Written as DNA, the CDR3 is TGCGCCAGATCGGACATCAAGACCGGGGAGCTGTTTTTT. Amino acids: CARSDIKTGELFF. This chain uses TRBV23-1 with TRBJ2-2; tentatively, D is TRBD1 (5 bases). TRBV23-1 qualifies as an ORF whose function is uncertain. The CDR3 length is 13 residues. V lost 9 bases and J lost 5, with 13 bases in between.

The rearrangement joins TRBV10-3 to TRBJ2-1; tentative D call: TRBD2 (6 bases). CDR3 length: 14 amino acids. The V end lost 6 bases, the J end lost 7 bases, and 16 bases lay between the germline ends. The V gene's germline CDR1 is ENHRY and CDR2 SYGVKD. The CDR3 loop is CAISRATGGNEQFF. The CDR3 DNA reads TGTGCCATCAGCCGGGCCACCGGAGGGAATGAGCAGTTCTTC.

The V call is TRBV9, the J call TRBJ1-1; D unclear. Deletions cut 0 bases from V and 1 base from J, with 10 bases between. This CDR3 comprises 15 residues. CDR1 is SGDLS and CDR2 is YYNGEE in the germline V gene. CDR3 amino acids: CASSVDGETNTEAFF. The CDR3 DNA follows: TGTGCCAGCAGCGTAGACGGGGAGACGAACACTGAAGCTTTCTTT.

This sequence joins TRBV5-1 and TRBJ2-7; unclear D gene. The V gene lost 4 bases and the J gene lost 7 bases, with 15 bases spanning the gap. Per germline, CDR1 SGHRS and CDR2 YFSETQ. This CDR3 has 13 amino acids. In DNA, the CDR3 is TGCGCCAGCAGCCTGGAAGGGCTATATGAGCAGTACTTC. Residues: CASSLEGLYEQYF.

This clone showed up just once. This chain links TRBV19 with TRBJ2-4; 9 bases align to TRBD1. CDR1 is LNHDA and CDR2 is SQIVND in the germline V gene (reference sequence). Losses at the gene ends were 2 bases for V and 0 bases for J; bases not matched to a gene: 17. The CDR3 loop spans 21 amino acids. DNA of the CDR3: TGTGCCAGTAGTATACCAACCCCAAGGGGGGACAGGGAAATAGCCAAAAACATTCAGTACTTC. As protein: CASSIPTPRGDREIAKNIQYF.

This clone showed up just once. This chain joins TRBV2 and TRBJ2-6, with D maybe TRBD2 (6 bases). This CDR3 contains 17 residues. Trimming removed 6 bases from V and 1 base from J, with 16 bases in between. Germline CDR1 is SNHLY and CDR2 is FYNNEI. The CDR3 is CASRGGPSRSGANVLTF. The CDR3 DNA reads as TGTGCCAGCAGGGGGGGTCCTAGTCGATCTGGGGCCAACGTCCTGACTTTC.

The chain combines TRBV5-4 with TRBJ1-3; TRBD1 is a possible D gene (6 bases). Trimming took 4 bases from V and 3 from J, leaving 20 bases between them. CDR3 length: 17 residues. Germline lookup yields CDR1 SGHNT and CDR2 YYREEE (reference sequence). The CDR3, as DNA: TGTGCCAGCAGCCCACAAGTTGGGGGGGCAGGTGGAAACACCATATATTTT. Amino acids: CASSPQVGGAGGNTIYF.

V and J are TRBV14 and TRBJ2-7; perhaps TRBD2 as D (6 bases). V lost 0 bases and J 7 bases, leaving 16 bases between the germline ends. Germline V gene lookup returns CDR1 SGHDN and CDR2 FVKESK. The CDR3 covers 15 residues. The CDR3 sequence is CASSQDRDSPGEQYF. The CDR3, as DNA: TGTGCCAGCAGCCAAGACCGGGACTCCCCGGGAGAGCAGTACTTC.

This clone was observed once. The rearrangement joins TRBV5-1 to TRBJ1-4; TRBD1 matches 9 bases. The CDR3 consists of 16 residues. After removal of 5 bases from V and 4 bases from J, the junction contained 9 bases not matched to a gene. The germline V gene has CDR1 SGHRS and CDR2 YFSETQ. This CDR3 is CASSLTGGFGNEKLFF. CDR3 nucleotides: TGCGCCAGCAGTCTGACAGGGGGATTTGGTAATGAAAAACTGTTTTTT.

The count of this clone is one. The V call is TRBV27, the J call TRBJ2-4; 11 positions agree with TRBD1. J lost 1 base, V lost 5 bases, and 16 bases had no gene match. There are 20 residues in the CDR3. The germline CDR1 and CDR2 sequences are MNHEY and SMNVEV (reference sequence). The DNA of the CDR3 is TGTGCCAGCAGTCCCGGCTCGGGACAGGGGGGGCCGACGGCCAAAAACATTCAGTACTTC. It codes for CASSPGSGQGGPTAKNIQYF.

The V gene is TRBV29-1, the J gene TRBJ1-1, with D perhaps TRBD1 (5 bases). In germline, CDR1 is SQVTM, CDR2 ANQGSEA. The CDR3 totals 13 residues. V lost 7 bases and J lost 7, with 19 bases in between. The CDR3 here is CSADRSGPLEAFF. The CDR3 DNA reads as TGCAGCGCCGATCGGTCAGGGCCGCTTGAAGCTTTCTTT. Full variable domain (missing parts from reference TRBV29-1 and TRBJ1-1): SAVISQKPSRDICQRGTSLTIQCQVDSQVTMMFWYRQQPGQSLTLIATANQGSEATYESGFVIDKFPISRPNLTFSTLTVSNMSPEDSSIYLCSADRSGPLEAFFGQGTRLTVV.

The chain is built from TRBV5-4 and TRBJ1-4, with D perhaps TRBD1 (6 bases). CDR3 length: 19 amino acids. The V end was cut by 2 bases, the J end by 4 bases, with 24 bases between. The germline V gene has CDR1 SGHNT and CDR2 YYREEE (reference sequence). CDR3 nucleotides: TGTGCCAGCAGCTTCCACCACCTAAAGACAGGCACTCTTAATGAAAAACTGTTTTTT. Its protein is CASSFHHLKTGTLNEKLFF.

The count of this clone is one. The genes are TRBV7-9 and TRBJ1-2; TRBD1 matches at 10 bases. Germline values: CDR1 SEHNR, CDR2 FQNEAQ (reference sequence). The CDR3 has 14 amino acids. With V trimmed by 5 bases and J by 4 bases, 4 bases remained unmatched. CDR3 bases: TGTGCCAGCAGCCACGGACAGGGGGGCTATGGCTACACCTTC. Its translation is CASSHGQGGYGYTF.

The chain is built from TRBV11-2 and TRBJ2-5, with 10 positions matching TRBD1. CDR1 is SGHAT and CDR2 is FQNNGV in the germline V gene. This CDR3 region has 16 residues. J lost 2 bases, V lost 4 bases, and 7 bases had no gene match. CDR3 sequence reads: CASSSQDRGEQETQYF. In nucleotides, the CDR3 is TGTGCCAGCAGCTCCCAGGACAGGGGGGAACAAGAGACCCAGTACTTC.

The CDR3 sequence is CASSLRNPTIGGSEKLFF. The CDR3 bases are TGTGCCAGCAGCTTACGAAACCCGACAATCGGGGGTTCGGAAAAACTGTTTTTT. The chain uses TRBV11-2 and TRBJ1-4, with D possibly being TRBD1 (5 bases). The V and J ends lost 2 bases and 8 bases respectively, with 24 bases between them. The CDR3 is made up of 18 amino acids. Germline CDR1 reads SGHAT; CDR2 reads FQNNGV.

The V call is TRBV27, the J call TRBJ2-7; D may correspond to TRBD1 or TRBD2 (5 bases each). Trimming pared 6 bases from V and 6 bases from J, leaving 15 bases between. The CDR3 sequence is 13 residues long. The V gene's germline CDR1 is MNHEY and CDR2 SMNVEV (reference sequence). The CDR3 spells CASRPGPQAEQYF. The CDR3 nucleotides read TGTGCCAGCAGACCGGGACCTCAAGCCGAGCAGTACTTC.

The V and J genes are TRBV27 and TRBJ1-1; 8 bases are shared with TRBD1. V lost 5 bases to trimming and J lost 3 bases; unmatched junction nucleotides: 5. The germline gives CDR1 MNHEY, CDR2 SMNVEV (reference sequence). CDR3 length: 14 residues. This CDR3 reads CASSAGGGDTEAFF. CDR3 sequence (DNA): TGTGCCAGCAGTGCAGGGGGCGGAGACACTGAAGCTTTCTTT.

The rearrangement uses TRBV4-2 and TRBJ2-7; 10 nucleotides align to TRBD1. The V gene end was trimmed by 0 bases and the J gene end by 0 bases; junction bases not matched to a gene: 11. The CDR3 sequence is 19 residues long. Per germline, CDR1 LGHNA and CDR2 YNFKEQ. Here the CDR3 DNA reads TGTGCCAGCAGCCAAGATCCGGGACAGGGGAAGCACTACTCCTACGAGCAGTACTTC. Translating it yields CASSQDPGQGKHYSYEQYF.

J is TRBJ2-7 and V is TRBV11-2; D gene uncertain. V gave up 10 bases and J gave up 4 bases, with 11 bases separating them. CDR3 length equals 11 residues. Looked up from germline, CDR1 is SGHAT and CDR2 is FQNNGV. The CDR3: CATKLRYEQYF. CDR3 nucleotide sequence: TGTGCCACGAAATTGCGGTACGAGCAGTACTTC. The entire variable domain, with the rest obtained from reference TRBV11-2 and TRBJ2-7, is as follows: EAGVAQSPRYKIIEKRQSVAFWCNPISGHATLYWYQQILGQGPKLLIQFQNNGVVDDSQLPKDRFSAERLKGVDSTLKIQPAKLEDSAVYLCATKLRYEQYFGPGTRLTVT.

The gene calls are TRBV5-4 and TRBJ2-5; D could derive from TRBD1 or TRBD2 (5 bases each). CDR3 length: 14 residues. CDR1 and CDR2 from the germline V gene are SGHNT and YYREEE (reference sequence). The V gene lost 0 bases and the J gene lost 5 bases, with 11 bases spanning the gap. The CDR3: CASSLAPGLETQYF. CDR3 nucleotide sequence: TGTGCCAGCAGCTTGGCTCCGGGGCTGGAGACCCAGTACTTC.

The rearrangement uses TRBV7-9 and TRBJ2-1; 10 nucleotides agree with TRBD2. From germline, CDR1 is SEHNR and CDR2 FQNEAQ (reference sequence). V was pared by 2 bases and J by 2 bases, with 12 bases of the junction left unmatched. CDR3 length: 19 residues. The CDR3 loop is CASSLRSGRALTTYNEQFF. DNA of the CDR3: TGTGCCAGCAGCTTACGCAGCGGGAGGGCTCTAACAACCTACAATGAGCAGTTCTTC.

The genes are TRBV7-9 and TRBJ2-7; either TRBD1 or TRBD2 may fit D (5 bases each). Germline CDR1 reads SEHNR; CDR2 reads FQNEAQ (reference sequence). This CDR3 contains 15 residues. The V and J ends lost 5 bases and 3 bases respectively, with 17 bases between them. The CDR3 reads CASSHNSGTIYEQYF. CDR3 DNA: TGTGCCAGCAGCCATAACTCCGGGACCATCTACGAGCAGTACTTC.